Listed below are T cell receptor beta chains from one sample, sequenced in a study of T cells in Graves' hyperthyroidism and ophthalmopathy. TCRdb re-called the multiplex PCR reads through MiXCR, storing one row per CDR3 protein. The sample yields nearly 600,000 distinct CDR3 sequences, about 15% seen once. Sequenced sample: blood. The receptors originated from a young woman with Graves' hyperthyroidism that later progressed to Graves' ophthalmopathy. Both conserved end residues are part of each CDR3. A D gene is named only where the DNA matches it firmly. The listing skips clone size in some rows; elsewhere it reads once, few, many or a size class.

v_call,cdr3_length,d_call,j_call,clone_size,cdr3_aa,cdr3_nt
TRBV11-3,13,.,TRBJ2-7,many,CASSLVSAYEQYF,TGTGCCAGCAGCTTAGTGTCTGCCTACGAGCAGTACTTC
TRBV18,14,.,TRBJ2-5,many,CASSPRQSQETQYF,TGTGCCAGCTCACCTAGACAGTCGCAAGAGACCCAGTACTTC
TRBV5-4,16,.,TRBJ1-2,few,CASSLYGRATNYGYTF,TGTGCCAGCAGCTTGTACGGGCGGGCAACTAACTATGGCTACACCTTC
TRBV9,15,.,TRBJ2-2,many,CASSAETSNTGELFF,TGTGCCAGCAGCGCCGAGACATCGAACACCGGGGAGCTGTTTTTT
TRBV11-3,16,TRBD2,TRBJ2-5,many,CASSSSGTSGQETQYF,TGTGCCAGCAGCTCCAGCGGGACTAGCGGACAAGAGACCCAGTACTTC
TRBV7-9,17,TRBD2,TRBJ2-1,.,CASSFSSGGPANNEQFF,TGTGCCAGCAGCTTTTCAAGCGGGGGACCAGCCAACAATGAGCAGTTCTTC
TRBV29-1,11,.,TRBJ1-1,few,CSGEGRTEAFF,TGCAGCGGGGAGGGGAGGACTGAAGCTTTCTTT
TRBV6-2/TRBV6-3,15,TRBD2,TRBJ2-5,few,CASRPSGSSGETQYF,TGTGCCAGCAGACCAAGCGGGAGTTCCGGAGAGACCCAGTACTTC
TRBV24-1,15,TRBD1,TRBJ2-7,.,CATSDTGGASYEQYF,TGTGCCACCAGTGATACAGGGGGCGCGTCCTACGAGCAGTACTTC
TRBV9,16,.,TRBJ2-1,.,CASSVEGSSSYNEQFF,TGTGCCAGCAGCGTAGAGGGTTCGAGCTCCTACAATGAGCAGTTCTTC
TRBV3-1,14,TRBD1,TRBJ2-1,many,CASSQIRGRDEQFF,TGTGCCAGCAGCCAAATCAGGGGGCGGGATGAGCAGTTCTTC
TRBV20-1,16,.,TRBJ2-5,few,CSARDFLGAAEETQYF,TGCAGTGCTAGAGATTTCCTAGGGGCCGCTGAAGAGACCCAGTACTTC
TRBV12-3/TRBV12-4,18,TRBD1,TRBJ2-1,many,CASSSSSPRGPSYNEQFF,TGTGCCAGCAGTTCATCCTCGCCCAGGGGGCCCTCCTACAATGAGCAGTTCTTC
TRBV11-2,12,.,TRBJ2-1,few,CASSLDRNGQFF,TGTGCCAGCAGCTTAGACCGGAATGGACAGTTCTTC
TRBV3-1,15,.,TRBJ1-5,many,CASSQGPDSNQPQHF,TGTGCCAGCAGCCAAGGGCCAGATAGCAATCAGCCCCAGCATTTT
TRBV11-3,18,.,TRBJ2-4,few,CASSLDRGRILAKNIQYF,TGTGCCAGCAGCTTAGATAGGGGCAGGATACTAGCCAAAAACATTCAGTACTTC
TRBV10-2,14,.,TRBJ2-5,.,CASRGVQGLGAQYF,TGCGCCAGCAGGGGGGTTCAAGGTCTAGGGGCCCAGTACTTC
TRBV12-3/TRBV12-4,15,.,TRBJ1-5,many,CASSLEAGKDQPQHF,TGTGCCAGCAGTTTAGAAGCGGGAAAGGACCAGCCCCAGCATTTT
TRBV20-1,13,.,TRBJ1-5,few,CSARGGLEQPQHF,TGCAGTGCTAGAGGAGGGTTGGAGCAGCCCCAGCATTTT